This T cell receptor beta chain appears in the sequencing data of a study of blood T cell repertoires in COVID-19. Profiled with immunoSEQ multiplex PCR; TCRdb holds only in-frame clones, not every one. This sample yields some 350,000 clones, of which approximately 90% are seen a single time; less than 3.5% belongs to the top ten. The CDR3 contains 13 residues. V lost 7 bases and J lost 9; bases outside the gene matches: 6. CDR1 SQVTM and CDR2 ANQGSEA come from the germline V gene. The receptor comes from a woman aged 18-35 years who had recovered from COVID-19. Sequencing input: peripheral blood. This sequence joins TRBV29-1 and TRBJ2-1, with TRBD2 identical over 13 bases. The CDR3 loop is CSGTSGSLSEQFF. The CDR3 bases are TGCAGCGGGACTAGCGGGAGTCTGAGTGAGCAGTTCTTC.